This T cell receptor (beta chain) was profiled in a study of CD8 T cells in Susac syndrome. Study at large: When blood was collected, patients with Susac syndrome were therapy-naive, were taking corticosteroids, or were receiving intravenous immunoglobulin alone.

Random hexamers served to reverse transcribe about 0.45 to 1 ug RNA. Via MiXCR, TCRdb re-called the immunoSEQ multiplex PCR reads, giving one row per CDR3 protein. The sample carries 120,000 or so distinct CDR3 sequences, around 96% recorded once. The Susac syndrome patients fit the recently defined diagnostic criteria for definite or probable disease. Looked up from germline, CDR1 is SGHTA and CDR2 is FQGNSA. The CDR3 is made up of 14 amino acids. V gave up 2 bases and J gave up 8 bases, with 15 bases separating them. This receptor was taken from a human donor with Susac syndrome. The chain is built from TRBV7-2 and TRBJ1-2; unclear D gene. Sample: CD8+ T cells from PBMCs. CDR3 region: CASSLRTPQEGYTF. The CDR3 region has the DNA TGTGCCAGCAGCTTAAGGACCCCTCAGGAGGGCTACACCTTC.